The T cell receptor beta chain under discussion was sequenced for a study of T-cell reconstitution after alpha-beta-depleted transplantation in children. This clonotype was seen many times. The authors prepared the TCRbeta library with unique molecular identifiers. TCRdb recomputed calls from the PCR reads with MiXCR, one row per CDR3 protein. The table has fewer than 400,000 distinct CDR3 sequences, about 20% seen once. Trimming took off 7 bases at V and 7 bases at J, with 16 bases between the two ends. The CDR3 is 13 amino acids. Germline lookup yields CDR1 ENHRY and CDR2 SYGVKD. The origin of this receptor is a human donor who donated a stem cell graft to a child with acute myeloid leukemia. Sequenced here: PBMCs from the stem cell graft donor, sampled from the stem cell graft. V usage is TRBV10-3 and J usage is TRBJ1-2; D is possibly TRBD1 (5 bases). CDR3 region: CAITDPGTVGYTF. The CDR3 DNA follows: TGTGCCATCACTGATCCAGGGACTGTTGGCTACACCTTC.